This entry features one T cell receptor (beta chain) sequence. This specimen belongs to a study of beta chain features in type 1 diabetes. Study-wide background: Sorted cells examined across all samples numbered 107,917,701.

Expressed TCRB transcripts got sequenced, as all isolated RNA was reverse transcribed. TCRdb's table, derived via immunoSEQ multiplex PCR, lists solely in-frame clones and lacks some. The table lists around 150,000 clones, 6.9% of them singletons. The sequenced sample consisted of central memory CD4+ T cells from blood. The receptor comes from a woman between 25 and 40 years old in good health.

The CDR3 loop is CASSQFISNTEAFF. CDR3 in DNA: TGTGCCAGCAGCCAATTTATCTCGAACACTGAAGCTTTCTTT. This chain links TRBV14 with TRBJ1-1, with no clear D. In germline, CDR1 is SGHDN, CDR2 FVKESK. The CDR3 spans 14 residues. The ends were cut back, 2 bases at V and 1 base at J, with 8 bases in the middle.